This T cell receptor (beta chain) derives from a study of blood T cells in healthy people across ages. Study in general: In model experiments, template switching was able to capture about one barcoded beta molecule for every two T cells that were present.

Primers used in a second PCR of roughly 6 to 11 cycles were a sample-barcoded 5' primer and a J-beta primer mix. CDR3-containing paired-end reads numbering at least 2.5 million came from each sample. Via MiXCR, TCRdb re-called the 5' RACE reads, giving one row per CDR3 protein. The sample carries fewer than 750,000 distinct CDR3 sequences, 52% recorded once. The CDR3 has 14 amino acids. V shed 2 bases and J shed 0 bases, with 6 bases lying between them. Germline V lookup: CDR1 MNHEY, CDR2 SMNVEV (reference sequence). Ten or more counts support this clonotype. The sequencing sample was made of blood. This TCR was recovered from a woman over 75 in good health. The V gene is TRBV27, the J gene TRBJ2-3, with D hard to call. CDR3 in DNA: TGTGCCAGCAGTTTAGTTCATAGCACAGATACGCAGTATTTT. Protein sequence: CASSLVHSTDTQYF.